The source of this T cell receptor beta chain is a study of blood T cell repertoires in COVID-19. As for the study in general: Acute and convalescent COVID-19 samples came from the United States, Italy and Spain.

This CDR3 is built from 16 residues. In germline, CDR1 is SEHNR, CDR2 FQNEAQ (reference sequence). Between the trimmed V and J ends, which lost 3 bases and 1 base, there was a span of 15 bases. Methods used by the authors: Reference gene primer amplification gave estimated nucleated cell counts. Repertoires were generated with immunoSEQ multiplex PCR, while TCRdb's copy carries only in-frame clones and drops some. V, J and clone size are taken as reported in that table, and D and trimming were inferred from the DNA itself. The table includes approximately 180,000 clones, 85% detected once. The sequence was obtained from a person aged 70 to 85 with COVID-19, enrolled during active disease. The V call is TRBV7-9, the J call TRBJ2-5; maybe TRBD2 (5 bases). The sequenced sample consisted of peripheral blood. CDR3 region: CASSFKRGASQETQYF. The CDR3 region has the DNA TGTGCCAGCAGCTTTAAACGGGGAGCATCCCAAGAGACCCAGTACTTC.